A selection of T cell receptor beta chains follows, all from one sample in a study of blood T cell repertoires in COVID-19. The table came from immunoSEQ multiplex PCR; TCRdb's copy has only in-frame clones and leaves some out. The sample holds around 250,000 clones, 70% to 85% seen once. Input material: peripheral blood. Receptors originate from a woman over 75 with acute or convalescent COVID-19. The CDR3 runs from the conserved cysteine through the conserved F or W. D genes are given only for firm matches. Clone sizes are given selectively: once, few, many, or a class where the clone is expanded.

NA TRBD2 TRBJ2-5 TRBV11-1 TGTGCCAGCAGCTTGGGGACTAGCGGGACTTCAGAGACCCAGTACTTC CASSLGTSGTSETQYF
NA TRBD2 TRBJ2-2 TRBV2 TGTGCCAGCAGTATGACTAGCGGGAGAGGCACCGGGGAGCTGTTTTTT CASSMTSGRGTGELFF
NA NA TRBJ1-5 TRBV14 TGTGCCAGCAGCCAAGAAAGTCGACATCGTAATTTT CASSQESRHRNF
NA NA TRBJ1-1 TRBV20-1 TGCAGTGCTAGTGGGAGGACCGGGGCTTTCTTT CSASGRTGAFF
NA NA TRBJ2-7 TRBV28 TGTGCCAGCAGATCCCCGGGTTCCTACGAGCAGTACTTC CASRSPGSYEQYF
NA NA TRBJ2-1 TRBV20-1 TGCAGTGCTAGTAGTAACAGGCCTAACAATGAGCAGTTCTTC CSASSNRPNNEQFF
once NA TRBJ1-1 TRBV7-3 TGTGCCAGCAGCCTTCATCCAGGGGTGACCACTGAAGCTTTCTTT CASSLHPGVTTEAFF
once NA TRBJ1-5 TRBV19 TGTGCCAGTAGTACCGACAGAACTCTCAGCAATCAGCCCCAGCATTTT CASSTDRTLSNQPQHF
NA NA TRBJ1-3 TRBV7-2 TGTGCCAGCAGCTTAGTGGGGGCAGGGATTGGAAACACCATATATTTT CASSLVGAGIGNTIYF
NA NA TRBJ1-1 TRBV2 TGTGCCAGCAGTGTCAAGCCCCCAGGGACTGAAGCTTTCTTT CASSVKPPGTEAFF
NA NA TRBJ1-1 TRBV2 TGTGCCAGCAGAAATCAAGCGGACTGGAGGACTGAAGCTTTCTTT CASRNQADWRTEAFF
NA TRBD1 TRBJ1-3 TRBV28 TGTGCCAGTGGAGGGGGGACAGTCTCTGGAAACACCATATATTTT CASGGGTVSGNTIYF
NA NA TRBJ1-2 TRBV19 TGTGCCAGTAGTGTACAACAGGGTCCCTATGGCTACACCTTC CASSVQQGPYGYTF
NA NA TRBJ2-7 TRBV2 TGTGCCAGCAGCGCACCCAGGTCCTACGAGCAGTACTTC CASSAPRSYEQYF
NA NA TRBJ1-4 TRBV19 TGTGCCAGTAGGGACAGACCAACTAATGAAAAACTGTTTTTT CASRDRPTNEKLFF
NA TRBD1 TRBJ2-1 TRBV5-6 TGTGCCAGCAGCTTACAGGGGAAGGTGCAGTTCTTC CASSLQGKVQFF
NA TRBD2 TRBJ2-1 TRBV27 TGTGCCAGCAGTCAGACTAGCGGGGGGGTCAATGAGCAGTTCTTC CASSQTSGGVNEQFF
NA TRBD2 TRBJ2-7 TRBV9 TGTGCCAGCAGCCCCCGCGGGGGAAACGGGGAGCAGTACTTC CASSPRGGNGEQYF
NA NA TRBJ1-6 TRBV3-1/TRBV3-2 TGTGCCAGCAGCCCCGGGACATCTTATAATTCACCCCTCCACTTT CASSPGTSYNSPLHF
once NA TRBJ2-3 TRBV7-3 TGTGCCAGCAGCCCGAACCCTAAGGATACGCAGTATTTT CASSPNPKDTQYF
NA NA TRBJ1-4 TRBV5-8 TGTGCCAGCAGCTTGAGGCGGGGGCGGGTTGAAAAACTGTTTTTT CASSLRRGRVEKLFF
once TRBD1 TRBJ1-2 TRBV28 TGTGCCAGCAGCCTCCGGGACAGAACTACCTATGGCTACACCTTC CASSLRDRTTYGYTF
NA NA TRBJ2-5 TRBV7-6 TGTGCCAGCAGAAAAAGTAACGGGAAGCTTCAAGAGACCCAGTACTTC CASRKSNGKLQETQYF
NA TRBD2 TRBJ2-1 TRBV7-9 TGTGCCAGCAGCTTTACCGGGGGACGGCTAGCGGGAGGCGATGAGCAGTTCTTC CASSFTGGRLAGGDEQFF
few TRBD1 TRBJ1-2 TRBV10-3 TGTGCCATCACCCTGGATGCAAGGGGGCGAGGCTACACCTTC CAITLDARGRGYTF
NA TRBD1 TRBJ1-1 TRBV5-4 TGTGCCAGCAGATACAGGGGGGAGAACACTGAAGCTTTCTTT CASRYRGENTEAFF
NA TRBD1 TRBJ2-5 TRBV7-2 TGTGCCAGCAGCACACGGACAGGGGGCCGACAAGAGACCCAGTACTTC CASSTRTGGRQETQYF
NA NA TRBJ2-7 TRBV28 TGTGCCAGCAGCCAGACACGGATCTCCTACGAGCAGTACTTC CASSQTRISYEQYF
NA NA TRBJ2-2 TRBV11-3 TGTGCCAGCAGCTTAGTGGCGGGACAGAAGGCCGGGGAGCTGTTTTTT CASSLVAGQKAGELFF
NA TRBD1 TRBJ1-2 TRBV6-5 TGTGCCAGCAGTTACATGACAGGGGCTAACTATGGCTACACCTTC CASSYMTGANYGYTF
once NA TRBJ2-1 TRBV7-8 TGTGCCAGCAGCTCAGCCGTTGAGCAGTTCTTC CASSSAVEQFF
few NA TRBJ1-2 TRBV21-1 TGTGCCAGCAGCAGGACAGGGACAAGGGACTATGGCTACACCTTC CASSRTGTRDYGYTF
NA NA TRBJ1-2 TRBV5-1 TGCGCCAGCAGTACCTCCGGGACAACTTACTATGGCTACACCTTC CASSTSGTTYYGYTF
NA NA TRBJ1-5 TRBV18 TGTGCCAGCTCACAAACTCAGGGAAACAATCAGCCCCAGCATTTT CASSQTQGNNQPQHF
NA NA TRBJ2-5 TRBV5-1 TGCGCCAGCAGCGAAACCCCAGGGGTTGGGGAAGAGACCCAGTACTTC CASSETPGVGEETQYF
NA TRBD1 TRBJ2-3 TRBV24-1 TGTGCCACCCGAGGAGGGGACAGGGACTTCACAGATACGCAGTATTTT CATRGGDRDFTDTQYF
NA TRBD2 TRBJ2-5 TRBV5-4 TGTGCCAGCAGCTTTCCTAGCGGGGGGGCCCGCGAGACCCAGTACTTC CASSFPSGGARETQYF
few NA TRBJ1-1 TRBV5-1 TGCGCCAGCAGCGAGGATACGGGCGGCGGGACTGAAGCTTTCTTT CASSEDTGGGTEAFF
NA NA TRBJ1-1 TRBV20-1 TGCAGTGCCAGTCTTTTGGCAGAAGCTTTCTTT CSASLLAEAFF
few NA TRBJ2-7 TRBV5-4 TGTGCCAGCAGCTTGAATGGCGGGGGCGACGAGCAGTACTTC CASSLNGGGDEQYF
NA TRBD2 TRBJ2-3 TRBV6-5 TGTGCCAGCAGACCGGGACTAGCGGGCCCCAATACGCAGTATTTT CASRPGLAGPNTQYF
NA TRBD1 TRBJ2-2 TRBV4-3 TGCGCCAGCAGCCAAGAACCGGGACAGGGAGGCACCGGGGAGCTGTTTTTT CASSQEPGQGGTGELFF
NA NA TRBJ1-5 TRBV18 TGTGCCAGCCGCCAGTCCTTTAGCAATCAGCCCCAGCATTTT CASRQSFSNQPQHF
NA NA TRBJ2-3 TRBV9 TGTGCCAGCAGCGTAGGGGGAGTAGGGGATACGCAGTATTTT CASSVGGVGDTQYF
NA NA TRBJ1-6 TRBV30 TGTGCCTGGAAGCGGTCCGGGACATCGGGTAATTCACCCCTCCACTTT CAWKRSGTSGNSPLHF
few NA TRBJ2-3 TRBV6-2/TRBV6-3 TGTGCCAGCAGTTACTACGGTAGCGGAAGTCCCTGGGATACGCAGTATTTT CASSYYGSGSPWDTQYF
NA TRBD1 TRBJ1-6 TRBV9 TGTGCCAGCAGCGACAGGGGTAATTCACCCCTCCACTTT CASSDRGNSPLHF
NA TRBD1 TRBJ1-4 TRBV13 TGTGCCAGCAGCCCCCGGGACAGGGCTAATGAAAAACTGTTTTTT CASSPRDRANEKLFF
NA TRBD2 TRBJ2-7 TRBV27 TGTGCCAGCTCAACTGGCGGCGGGGGAGTCTACGAGCAGTACTTC CASSTGGGGVYEQYF
NA NA TRBJ2-7 TRBV6-5 TGTGCCAGCAGTTACTCACGGGAGAGGCCCGAGCAGTACTTC CASSYSRERPEQYF
NA NA TRBJ2-1 TRBV5-5 TGTGCCAGCAGCTTCGCCGGGAGCTCCTACAATGAGCAGTTCTTC CASSFAGSSYNEQFF
NA TRBD2 TRBJ2-5 TRBV19 TGTGCCAGTAGTACGACTAGCGGAGTTCAAGAGACCCAGTACTTC CASSTTSGVQETQYF
NA NA TRBJ2-7 TRBV12-3/TRBV12-4 TGCGCCAGCAGCTCCGACAGCTACGAGCAGTACTTC CASSSDSYEQYF
NA NA TRBJ1-2 TRBV28 TGTGCCAGCACCCTCGCGGGGATCTATGGCTACACCTTC CASTLAGIYGYTF